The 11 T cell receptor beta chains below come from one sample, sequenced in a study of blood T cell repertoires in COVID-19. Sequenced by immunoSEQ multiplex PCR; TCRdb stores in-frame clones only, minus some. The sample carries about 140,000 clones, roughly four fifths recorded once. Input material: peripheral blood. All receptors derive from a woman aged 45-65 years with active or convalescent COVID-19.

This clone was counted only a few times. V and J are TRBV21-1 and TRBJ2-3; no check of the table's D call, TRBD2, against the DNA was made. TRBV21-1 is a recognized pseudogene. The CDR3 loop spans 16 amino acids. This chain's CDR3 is CASSKYHGASTDTQYF. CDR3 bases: TGTGCCAGCAGCAAATACCACGGAGCTAGCACAGATACGCAGTATTTT.

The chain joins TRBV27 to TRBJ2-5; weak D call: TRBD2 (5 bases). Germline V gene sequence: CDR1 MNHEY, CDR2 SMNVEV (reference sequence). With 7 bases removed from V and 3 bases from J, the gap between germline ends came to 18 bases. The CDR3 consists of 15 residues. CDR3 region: CASMRSGGWEETQYF. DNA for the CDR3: TGTGCCAGCATGAGATCTGGCGGGTGGGAAGAGACCCAGTACTTC.

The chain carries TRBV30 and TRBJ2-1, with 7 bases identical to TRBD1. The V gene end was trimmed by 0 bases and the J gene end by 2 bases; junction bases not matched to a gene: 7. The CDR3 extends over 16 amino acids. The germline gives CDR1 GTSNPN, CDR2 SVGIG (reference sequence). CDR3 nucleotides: TGTGCCTGGAGTGTACAGGGGCTACTTACCTACAATGAGCAGTTCTTC. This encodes CAWSVQGLLTYNEQFF. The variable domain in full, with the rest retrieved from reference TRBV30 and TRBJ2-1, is SQTIHQWPATLVQPVGSPLSLECTVEGTSNPNLYWYRQAAGRGLQLLFYSVGIGQISSEVPQNLSASRPQDRQFILSSKKLLLSDSGFYLCAWSVQGLLTYNEQFFGPGTRLTVL.

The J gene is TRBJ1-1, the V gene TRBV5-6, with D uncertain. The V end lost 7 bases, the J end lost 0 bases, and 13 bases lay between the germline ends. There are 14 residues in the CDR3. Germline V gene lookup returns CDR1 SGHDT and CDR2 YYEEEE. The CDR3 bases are TGTGCCAGCTACCTCGGACTTATGAACACTGAAGCTTTCTTT. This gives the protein CASYLGLMNTEAFF.

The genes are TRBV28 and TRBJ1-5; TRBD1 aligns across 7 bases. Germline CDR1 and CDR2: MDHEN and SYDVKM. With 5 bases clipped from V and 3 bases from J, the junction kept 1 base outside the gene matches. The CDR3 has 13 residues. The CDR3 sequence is CASSGTANQPQHF. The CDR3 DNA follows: TGTGCCAGCAGTGGGACAGCCAATCAGCCCCAGCATTTT.

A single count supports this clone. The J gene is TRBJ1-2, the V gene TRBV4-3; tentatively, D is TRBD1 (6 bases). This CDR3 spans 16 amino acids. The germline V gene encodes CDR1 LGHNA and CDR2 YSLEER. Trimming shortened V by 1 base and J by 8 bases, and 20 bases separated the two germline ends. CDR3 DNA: TGCGCCAGCAGCCAAGTGACAGGACGCCTCTGGCACGGCTACACCTTC. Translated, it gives CASSQVTGRLWHGYTF.

The CDR3 nucleotides are TGTGCCAGTAGTACCTACAGGGGATCCTACGAGCAGTACTTC. Translation: CASSTYRGSYEQYF. This sequence joins TRBV19 and TRBJ2-7; 7 bases map to TRBD1. CDR1 is LNHDA, CDR2 SQIVND, per germline (reference sequence). The junction had 4 bases not matched to a gene; V was cut back by 4 bases and J by 1 base. CDR3 length: 14 residues.

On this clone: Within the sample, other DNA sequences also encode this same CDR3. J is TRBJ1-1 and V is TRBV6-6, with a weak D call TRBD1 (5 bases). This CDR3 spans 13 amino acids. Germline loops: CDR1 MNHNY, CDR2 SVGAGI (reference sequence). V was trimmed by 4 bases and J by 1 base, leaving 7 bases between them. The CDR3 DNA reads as TGTGCCAGCAGTTTGGGGCAGAACACTGAAGCTTTCTTT. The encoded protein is CASSLGQNTEAFF.

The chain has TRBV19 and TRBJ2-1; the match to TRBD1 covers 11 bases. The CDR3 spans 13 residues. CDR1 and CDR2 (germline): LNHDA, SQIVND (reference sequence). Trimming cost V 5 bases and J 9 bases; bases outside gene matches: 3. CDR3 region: CASSRDRGGEQFF. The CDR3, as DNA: TGTGCCAGTAGTCGGGACAGGGGGGGTGAGCAGTTCTTC.

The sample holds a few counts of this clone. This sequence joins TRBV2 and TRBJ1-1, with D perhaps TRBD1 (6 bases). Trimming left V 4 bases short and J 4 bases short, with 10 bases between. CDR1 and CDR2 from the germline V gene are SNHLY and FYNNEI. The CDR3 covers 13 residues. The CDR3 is CASSVEGVTEAFF. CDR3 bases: TGTGCCAGCAGTGTCGAGGGGGTCACTGAAGCTTTCTTT.

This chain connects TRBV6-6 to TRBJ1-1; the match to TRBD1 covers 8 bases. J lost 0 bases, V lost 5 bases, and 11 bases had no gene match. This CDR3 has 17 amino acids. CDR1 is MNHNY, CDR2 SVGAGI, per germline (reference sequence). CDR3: CASSLDRGEGVNTEAFF. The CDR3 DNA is TGTGCCAGCAGTCTTGACAGGGGCGAGGGGGTGAACACTGAAGCTTTCTTT.